Presented here are 26 T cell receptor beta chains from one specimen sequenced in a study of CD8 T cells in Susac syndrome. Random hexamers were used to reverse transcribe about 0.5 to 1 ug of RNA. Each CDR3 protein is one row after TCRdb ran MiXCR on the immunoSEQ multiplex PCR reads. The sample has some 110,000 distinct CDR3 sequences, around 94% seen once. Input material: CD8+ T cells from PBMCs. These TCRs come from a human donor with Susac syndrome.

In nucleotides, the CDR3 is TGTGCCAGCAGTTTGACAGTCGGACACAACGAAGCTTTCTTT. Protein sequence: CASSLTVGHNEAFF. The chain uses TRBV27 and TRBJ1-1; possibly TRBD1 for D (5 bases). Trimming cost V 3 bases and J 8 bases, with 16 bases left between them. Germline V gene data show CDR1 as MNHEY and CDR2 as SMNVEV (reference sequence). The CDR3 covers 14 residues.

The V gene is TRBV25-1, the J gene TRBJ2-5; 9 bases match TRBD1. The CDR3 sequence is 17 residues long. Germline V gene sequence: CDR1 MGHDK, CDR2 SYGVNS. V dropped 4 bases and J dropped 5; count of bases not matched to a gene: 14. The CDR3 here is CASSGGLGTGSRETQYF. The CDR3 bases are TGTGCCAGCAGTGGGGGGCTAGGGACAGGGTCGAGGGAGACCCAGTACTTC.

The V and J genes are TRBV29-1 and TRBJ2-7; unclear D gene. The V gene's germline CDR1 is SQVTM and CDR2 ANQGSEA. There are 11 residues in the CDR3. V gave up 4 bases and J gave up 3 bases, with 7 bases separating them. DNA of the CDR3: TGCAGCGTTGGGGCCGACTACGAGCAGTACTTC. Translated: CSVGADYEQYF.

This clonotype was counted a single time. This rearrangement joins TRBV20-1 to TRBJ2-7; 9 bases are shared with TRBD2. The germline CDR1 and CDR2 sequences are DFQATT and SNEGSKA (reference sequence). This CDR3 is 14 amino acids long. V trimming: 6 bases; J trimming: 6 bases; junction bases outside the gene matches: 12. CDR3 in amino acids: CSAKSGTSTLEQYF. The CDR3 DNA is TGCAGTGCCAAGTCCGGGACTAGCACTCTCGAGCAGTACTTC.

The rearrangement uses TRBV18 and TRBJ2-5; 7 bases line up with TRBD2. CDR3 length equals 13 residues. J was trimmed by 1 base and V by 8 bases; bases with no gene match: 4. Looked up from germline, CDR1 is KGHSH and CDR2 is LQKENI. The CDR3 coding sequence is TGTGCCAGCGCCACGGGGGGCCAAGAGACCCAGTACTTC. Translating it yields CASATGGQETQYF.

V usage is TRBV5-1 and J usage is TRBJ1-2; tentative D call: TRBD1 (5 bases). The CDR3 contains 16 residues. Germline V gene lookup returns CDR1 SGHRS and CDR2 YFSETQ. V was cut by 1 base and J by 3 bases, with 16 bases left in between. The CDR3 nucleotides are TGCGCCAGCAGCTTGACCCAGGGAGGCTTATACTATGGCTACACCTTC. It specifies CASSLTQGGLYYGYTF.

The chain combines TRBV24-1 with TRBJ2-2; weak D call: TRBD1 (6 bases). V was trimmed by 9 bases and J by 4 bases, leaving 14 bases between them. The CDR3 sequence is 14 residues long. Looked up from germline, CDR1 is KGHDR and CDR2 is SFDVKD. Written as DNA, the CDR3 is TGTGCCACCCGGGACACCTCCTCCACCGGGGAGCTGTTTTTT. Translated, it gives CATRDTSSTGELFF.

The chain carries TRBV12-3 or TRBV12-4 and TRBJ1-5; 8 positions match TRBD1. This CDR3 spans 14 amino acids. V trimming: 3 bases; J trimming: 4 bases; junction bases outside the gene matches: 2. The CDR3 sequence: CASSFTGGNQPQHF. The CDR3 nucleotides are TGTGCCAGCAGTTTTACAGGGGGTAATCAGCCCCAGCATTTT.

V gene TRBV7-9 combines with J gene TRBJ1-1; the D gene is possibly TRBD1 (5 bases). Germline V gene data show CDR1 as SEHNR and CDR2 as FQNEAQ (reference sequence). The CDR3 runs to 17 residues. Trimming removed 3 bases at V and 3 bases at J, with 20 bases between. CDR3 in amino acids: CASSFAGRAVPDTEAFF. The DNA for the CDR3 is TGTGCCAGCAGCTTCGCGGGACGGGCCGTTCCGGACACTGAAGCTTTCTTT.

The V gene is TRBV7-9, the J gene TRBJ2-7; D is ambiguous. The length of the CDR3 is 13 residues. Germline CDR1 is SEHNR and CDR2 is FQNEAQ (reference sequence). V lost 5 bases and J 2 bases, leaving 10 bases between the germline ends. The CDR3 DNA reads TGTGCCAGCAGCCCCGAGGATGCCTACGAGCAGTACTTC. Protein sequence: CASSPEDAYEQYF.

V is TRBV29-1 and J is TRBJ2-7, with 10 nucleotides matching TRBD1. Germline V gene sequence: CDR1 SQVTM, CDR2 ANQGSEA. The V gene end was trimmed by 4 bases and the J gene end by 3 bases; junction bases not matched to a gene: 3. The CDR3 runs 13 residues. The CDR3 protein is CSVGGQGNYEQYF. The CDR3, as DNA: TGCAGCGTTGGGGGACAGGGGAACTACGAGCAGTACTTC.

The chain joins TRBV25-1 to TRBJ1-6, with D unclear. Germline V gives CDR1 MGHDK, CDR2 SYGVNS. Between the trimmed V and J ends, which lost 4 bases and 9 bases, there was a span of 10 bases. The CDR3 is 13 amino acids. The CDR3 spells CASSVGIRSPLHF. CDR3 DNA: TGTGCCAGCAGTGTGGGGATACGTTCACCCCTCCACTTT.

The chain employs TRBV15 and TRBJ1-1; TRBD1 matches 7 bases. Trimming removed 3 bases from V and 4 bases from J; junction bases left unmatched: 14. Germline CDR1 and CDR2: LNHNV and YYDKDF (reference sequence). The CDR3 has 17 residues. The CDR3 DNA reads as TGTGCCACCAGCAGGTACAGGGGCCCCCAGGGGAGCACTGAAGCTTTCTTT. Translating it yields CATSRYRGPQGSTEAFF. Full variable domain (missing parts from reference TRBV15 and TRBJ1-1): DAMVIQNPRYQVTQFGKPVTLSCSQTLNHNVMYWYQQKSSQAPKLLFHYYDKDFNNEADTPDNFQSRRPNTSFCFLDIRSPGLGDTAMYLCATSRYRGPQGSTEAFFGQGTRLTVV.

This clonotype was detected once. The V call is TRBV12-3 or TRBV12-4, the J call TRBJ2-3, with D perhaps being TRBD1 or TRBD2 (6 bases each). With 10 bases removed from V and 2 bases from J, the gap between germline ends came to 22 bases. This CDR3 comprises 16 residues. DNA for the CDR3: TGTGCCACCTACCCGGGACGGGGGCCTCACACAGATACGCAGTATTTT. Translating gives CATYPGRGPHTDTQYF.

The chain employs TRBV6-5 and TRBJ1-4; D unclear. CDR3 length equals 14 residues. Trimming left V 6 bases short and J 2 bases short, with 10 bases between. From germline, CDR1 is MNHEY and CDR2 SVGAGI. CDR3 amino acids: CASSPTPTNEKLFF. CDR3 coding DNA: TGTGCCAGCAGCCCGACACCGACTAATGAAAAACTGTTTTTT.

CDR3 in amino acids: CASSQGAGTSVFEQYF. The CDR3 DNA is TGCGCCAGCAGCCAAGGCGCCGGGACTAGTGTGTTCGAGCAGTACTTC. The chain uses TRBV4-1 and TRBJ2-7; 8 nucleotides match TRBD2. Looked up from germline, CDR1 is MGHRA and CDR2 is YSYEKL. This CDR3 comprises 16 residues. V gave up 1 base and J gave up 6 bases; unmatched junction bases: 11.

The rearrangement links TRBV27 to TRBJ2-7; TRBD1 matches at 8 bases. J lost 3 bases, V lost 3 bases, and 4 bases had no gene match. Germline assignment: CDR1 MNHEY and CDR2 SMNVEV (reference sequence). The CDR3 sequence is 14 residues long. Written as DNA, the CDR3 is TGTGCCAGCAGTTTTTATGGACAGGGCTACGAGCAGTACTTC. It codes for CASSFYGQGYEQYF.

This rearrangement joins TRBV20-1 to TRBJ2-2, with TRBD1 matching 7 bases. There are 13 residues in the CDR3. From germline, CDR1 is DFQATT and CDR2 SNEGSKA (reference sequence). The V and J ends lost 5 bases and 2 bases, in that order; junction bases with no gene match: 2. DNA for the CDR3: TGCAGTGCTGGGACAGAAAACACCGGGGAGCTGTTTTTT. Protein sequence: CSAGTENTGELFF.

J is TRBJ1-1 and V is TRBV6-2 or TRBV6-3, with D possibly matching TRBD1 (5 bases). In germline, CDR1 is MNHEY, CDR2 SVGEGT. Trimming removed 7 bases at V and 0 bases at J, with 15 bases between. This CDR3 has 15 residues. The CDR3 bases are TGTGCCAGCACCAGAAGACAGCTGATGAACACTGAAGCTTTCTTT. This encodes CASTRRQLMNTEAFF.

Note on this clonotype: This may be a read error: a much more frequent sequence differs by one nucleotide. This chain joins TRBV5-4 and TRBJ2-5; the D gene is possibly TRBD1 (6 bases). Trimming removed 2 bases at V and 7 bases at J, with 6 bases between. The germline gives CDR1 SGHNT, CDR2 YYREEE (reference sequence). The CDR3 is 11 residues long. CDR3 protein: CASSLGGTQYF. The CDR3 nucleotides read TGTGCCAGCAGCTTAGGGGGGACCCAGTACTTC.

This chain connects TRBV9 to TRBJ2-6; a possible D gene is TRBD1 (6 bases). Trimming stripped 5 bases from V and 4 bases from J, with 13 bases between. Germline CDR1 and CDR2: SGDLS and YYNGEE. This CDR3 has 15 amino acids. The DNA of the CDR3 is TGTGCCAGCAGTTCAGGGGCGTCAGGGGCCAACGTCCTGACTTTC. Translated: CASSSGASGANVLTF.

This clonotype came up once. V and J are TRBV24-1 and TRBJ1-1, with D uncertain. The V and J ends lost 3 bases and 0 bases respectively, with 4 bases between them. Germline values: CDR1 KGHDR, CDR2 SFDVKD. The CDR3 has 13 residues. The CDR3 DNA sequence: TGTGCCACCAGTGATGGGCTGAACACTGAAGCTTTCTTT. Protein: CATSDGLNTEAFF.

The chain is built from TRBV24-1 and TRBJ2-3; 8 positions match TRBD1. With 5 bases clipped from V and 4 bases from J, the junction kept 13 bases outside the gene matches. The CDR3 runs to 17 residues. Per the germline V gene, CDR1 is KGHDR and CDR2 is SFDVKD. The CDR3 bases are TGTGCCACCAGTGGAGGACAGGGAGTTGGTTTTGCAGATACGCAGTATTTT. Translation: CATSGGQGVGFADTQYF.

The gene calls are TRBV12-3 or TRBV12-4 and TRBJ2-1; no firm D call. The CDR3 length is 13 residues. V was pared by 8 bases and J by 9 bases, with 17 bases between. CDR3: CASRTSLGLEQFF. The CDR3, as DNA: TGTGCCAGCCGGACCTCCCTGGGCCTTGAGCAGTTCTTC.

J is TRBJ1-1 and V is TRBV4-1; no firm D call. This CDR3 is 14 amino acids long. Trimming shortened V by 4 bases and J by 1 base, and 10 bases separated the two germline ends. Germline values: CDR1 MGHRA, CDR2 YSYEKL. In nucleotides, the CDR3 is TGCGCCAGCAGCCCCGGACGGCGGAACACTGAAGCTTTCTTT. The encoded protein is CASSPGRRNTEAFF.

The chain couples TRBV19 to TRBJ2-7; 9 nucleotides match TRBD2. V lost 5 bases, J lost 1 base, and 9 bases stayed unmatched. CDR1 is LNHDA and CDR2 is SQIVND in the germline V gene (reference sequence). The CDR3 runs to 16 residues. The CDR3 nucleotides are TGTGCCAGTAGTCCCTGGACTAGCGTGGAATCCTACGAGCAGTACTTC. Encoded protein: CASSPWTSVESYEQYF.